These 16 T cell receptor beta chains were all obtained from the same sample, sequenced in a study of cytomegalovirus exposure and HLA in healthy donors (dated by TCRdb to the late 2010s). Library preparation was by the immunoSEQ multiplex PCR assay. A mixture of 60 forward primers for TCR Vbeta segments and 13 reverse primers for TCR Jbeta segments was used in the multiplex PCR. TCRdb limited this immuneACCESS table to in-frame rearrangements with V and J called. A share of clones is missing; checked studies link under half to unresolved V genes, and the rest is unexplained. For this sample the table gives approximately 140,000 clones, of which roughly three quarters were detected only once. The ten largest clones take up about 1% of the sample. Sequencing was performed on PBMCs. These receptors all come from an older woman in good health and CMV-seronegative.

This clone occurred once. J is TRBJ2-1 and V is TRBV2; 8 nucleotides agree with TRBD2. Germline CDR1 and CDR2: SNHLY and FYNNEI. This CDR3 comprises 13 residues. The junction had 5 bases not matched to a gene; V was cut back by 7 bases and J by 6 bases. The CDR3 sequence: CASTRGGANEQFF. CDR3 nucleotide sequence: TGTGCCAGCACCCGGGGGGGCGCCAATGAGCAGTTCTTC.

The chain recombines TRBV9 with TRBJ2-3; D is perhaps TRBD1 (6 bases). The CDR3 runs to 15 residues. CDR1 and CDR2 (germline): SGDLS, YYNGEE. Deletions cut 0 bases from V and 2 bases from J, with 10 bases between. CDR3 protein: CASSVENRVTDTQYF. As DNA, the CDR3 is TGTGCCAGCAGCGTAGAGAACAGGGTCACAGATACGCAGTATTTT.

The chain carries TRBV7-6 and TRBJ1-6; 8 nucleotides match TRBD1. Trimming took 5 bases from V and 5 from J; bases not matched to a gene: 5. The CDR3 length is 15 residues. Germline V CDR1 and CDR2: SGHVS, FNYEAQ. The CDR3 sequence is CASSTRDRHNSPLHF. CDR3 sequence (DNA): TGTGCCAGCAGCACCCGGGACAGGCATAATTCACCCCTCCACTTT. Full variable domain (missing parts from reference TRBV7-6 and TRBJ1-6): GAGVSQSPRYKVTKRGQDVALRCDPISGHVSLYWYRQALGQGPEFLTYFNYEAQQDKSGLPNDRFSAERPEGSISTLTIQRTEQRDSAMYRCASSTRDRHNSPLHFGNGTRLTVT.

This chain links TRBV2 with TRBJ1-1, with 7 bases fitting TRBD1. The V and J ends lost 6 bases and 1 base, in that order; junction bases with no gene match: 8. This CDR3 spans 15 amino acids. Looked up from germline, CDR1 is SNHLY and CDR2 is FYNNEI. Here the CDR3 DNA reads TGTGCCAGCAGAGACAGGGAAGTTTGGAACACTGAAGCTTTCTTT. Translated: CASRDREVWNTEAFF. Filled out from reference TRBV2 and TRBJ1-1, the complete variable domain reads EPEVTQTPSHQVTQMGQEVILRCVPISNHLYFYWYRQILGQKVEFLVSFYNNEISEKSEIFDDQFSVERPDGSNFTLKIRSTKLEDSAMYFCASRDREVWNTEAFFGQGTRLTVV.

V is TRBV5-1 and J is TRBJ1-3, with TRBD1 matching 11 bases. The V gene's germline CDR1 is SGHRS and CDR2 YFSETQ. The V segment lost 4 bases and the J segment 2 bases; nucleotides outside the gene matches: 8. CDR3 size: 17 residues. CDR3 protein: CASSPGQGDAAGNTIYF. CDR3 DNA sequence: TGCGCCAGCAGCCCGGGACAGGGGGATGCTGCTGGAAACACCATATATTTT.

The rearrangement links TRBV4-1 to TRBJ2-2; 11 nucleotides match TRBD2. Germline V gene data show CDR1 as MGHRA and CDR2 as YSYEKL. The CDR3 covers 16 residues. V was clipped by 4 bases and J by 4 bases; unmatched bases: 5. The CDR3 nucleotides read TGCGCCAGCAGCCCGGCGGGACTAGCGGTCACCGGGGAGCTGTTTTTT. Protein sequence: CASSPAGLAVTGELFF.

The V call is TRBV6-6, the J call TRBJ1-4; 9 bases are shared with TRBD1. The CDR3 covers 16 residues. V dropped 2 bases and J dropped 8; count of bases not matched to a gene: 9. The germline V gene has CDR1 MNHNY and CDR2 SVGAGI (reference sequence). The CDR3 here is CASSYPEGDRDEKLFF. For the CDR3, the DNA is TGTGCCAGCAGTTACCCGGAGGGGGACAGGGACGAAAAACTGTTTTTT.

The sample holds a few counts of this clone. The V and J genes are TRBV19 and TRBJ2-6; perhaps TRBD1 as D (6 bases). The CDR3 runs to 15 residues. V shed 4 bases and J shed 4 bases, with 11 bases lying between them. CDR1 and CDR2 from the germline V gene are LNHDA and SQIVND (reference sequence). The CDR3 bases are TGTGCCAGTAGTACCAGGGGTTCCGGGGCCAACGTCCTGACTTTC. It yields the protein CASSTRGSGANVLTF.

The rearrangement joins TRBV5-1 to TRBJ1-1, with D tentatively TRBD1 (6 bases). Germline CDR1 and CDR2: SGHRS and YFSETQ. Trimming left V 4 bases short and J 1 base short, with 14 bases between. The CDR3 extends over 15 amino acids. The CDR3 is CASSRGQRGNTEAFF. Here the CDR3 DNA reads TGCGCCAGCAGCCGCGGACAGAGGGGGAACACTGAAGCTTTCTTT. Looking up the rest from reference TRBV5-1 and TRBJ1-1 gives the full variable domain: KAGVTQTPRYLIKTRGQQVTLSCSPISGHRSVSWYQQTPGQGLQFLFEYFSETQRNKGNFPGRFSGRQFSNSRSEMNVSTLELGDSALYLCASSRGQRGNTEAFFGQGTRLTVV.

This clone was counted between two and nine times. The chain combines TRBV27 with TRBJ2-1, with TRBD2 matching over 8 bases. V shed 6 bases, J shed 2 bases, and the junction held 6 bases outside the gene matches. Germline values: CDR1 MNHEY, CDR2 SMNVEV (reference sequence). CDR3 size: 15 residues. The CDR3 DNA follows: TGTGCCAGCAGCATCGGGAGGGGCCCCTACAATGAGCAGTTCTTC. It specifies CASSIGRGPYNEQFF.

This clone was seen only once. The CDR3 loop reads CASSFQAGGPQETQYF. DNA for the CDR3: TGTGCCAGCAGCTTTCAGGCGGGGGGACCTCAAGAGACCCAGTACTTC. The chain uses TRBV7-9 and TRBJ2-5; TRBD2 aligns across 8 bases. CDR1 is SEHNR and CDR2 is FQNEAQ in the germline V gene (reference sequence). The CDR3 has 16 amino acids. V shed 3 bases, J shed 2 bases, and the junction held 8 bases outside the gene matches.

This clone was seen a few times. This sequence joins TRBV5-1 and TRBJ1-1; the D gene is possibly TRBD1 (5 bases). Trimming left V 0 bases short and J 3 bases short, with 9 bases between. The CDR3 extends over 14 amino acids. Germline-derived CDR1 and CDR2 are SGHRS and YFSETQ. Here the CDR3 reads CASSLGPGDTEAFF. The CDR3 DNA follows: TGCGCCAGCAGCTTGGGACCGGGGGACACTGAAGCTTTCTTT.

This chain uses TRBV7-2 with TRBJ2-3; the match to TRBD1 covers 7 bases. In germline, CDR1 is SGHTA, CDR2 FQGNSA. Losses at the gene ends were 5 bases for V and 1 base for J; bases not matched to a gene: 3. The CDR3 covers 14 residues. The CDR3 bases are TGTGCCAGCAGCGTGCAGGGGGGCACAGATACGCAGTATTTT. It is translated as CASSVQGGTDTQYF.

In its sample, this clone was seen once. V and J are TRBV6-5 and TRBJ2-5, with D possibly being TRBD1 (6 bases). The CDR3 is 14 amino acids. V lost 7 bases and J 3 bases, leaving 15 bases between the germline ends. Germline CDR1 and CDR2: MNHEY and SVGAGI. The CDR3 here is CASTYVGGKETQYF. CDR3 coding DNA: TGTGCCAGCACCTACGTAGGGGGTAAAGAGACCCAGTACTTC.

The chain uses TRBV13 and TRBJ2-1, with 8 bases aligning to TRBD2. The V segment lost 4 bases and the J segment 9 bases; nucleotides outside the gene matches: 5. The CDR3 sequence is 13 residues long. The germline V gene encodes CDR1 PRHDT and CDR2 FYEKMQ (reference sequence). This CDR3 is CASSSGTRTEQFF. The CDR3 DNA is TGTGCCAGCAGCTCCGGGACTAGGACTGAGCAGTTCTTC.

The V call is TRBV19, the J call TRBJ1-1; no clear D. V gave up 9 bases and J gave up 6 bases, with 26 bases separating them. Per germline, CDR1 LNHDA and CDR2 SQIVND (reference sequence). This CDR3 spans 16 amino acids. As DNA, the CDR3 is TGTGCCAGCGGCCATGCGATCGGGCGGGGTTCAGCTGAAGCTTTCTTT. Its protein is CASGHAIGRGSAEAFF.